This TCR beta chain emerged from a study of metastatic and nonmetastatic thyroid tumors. At the level of the study: Malignant thyroid and benign thyroid patients provided blood and tumor or nodule tissue whose repertoires were compared.

Each patient came to thyroid surgery without any prior treatment (of any kind). Findings of the study overall: Significantly higher TCR beta diversity was reportedly seen in malignant thyroid tumors than benign nodules, in blood and tumor.

The V and J ends lost 7 bases and 2 bases, in that order; junction bases with no gene match: 7. This CDR3 has 14 amino acids. Germline CDR1 reads SGHRS; CDR2 reads YFSETQ. As concerns this clone: Antigen specificity is unknown.

TCRdb redid the clone calls on the PCR reads using MiXCR. This sample carries more than 10,000 clones, roughly 31% of them seen once, and the ten largest clones take roughly 14%. This sequence was found in a male donor with papillary thyroid cancer or a benign thyroid nodule (not recorded which). Some clones in this sample may be carry-over from other donors' samples. Material for sequencing was tumor tissue. The gene calls are TRBV5-1 and TRBJ2-3; TRBD2 agrees at 7 bases. CDR3 amino acids: CASGREAPTDTQYF. The CDR3 coding sequence is TGCGCCAGCGGACGGGAGGCCCCCACAGATACGCAGTATTTT.